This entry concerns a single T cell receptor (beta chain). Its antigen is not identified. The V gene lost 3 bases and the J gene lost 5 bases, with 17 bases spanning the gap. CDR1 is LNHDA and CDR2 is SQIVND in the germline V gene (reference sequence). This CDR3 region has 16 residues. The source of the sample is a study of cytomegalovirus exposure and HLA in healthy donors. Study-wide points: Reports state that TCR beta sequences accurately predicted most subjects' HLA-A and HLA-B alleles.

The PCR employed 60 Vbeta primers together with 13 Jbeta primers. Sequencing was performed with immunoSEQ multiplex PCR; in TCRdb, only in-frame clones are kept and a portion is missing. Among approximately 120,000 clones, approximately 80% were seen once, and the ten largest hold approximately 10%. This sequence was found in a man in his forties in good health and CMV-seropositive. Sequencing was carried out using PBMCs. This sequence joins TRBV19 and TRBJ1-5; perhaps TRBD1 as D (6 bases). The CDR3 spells CASSIIRTVRYQPQHF. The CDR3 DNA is TGTGCCAGTAGTATCATCAGGACAGTACGTTATCAGCCCCAGCATTTT.